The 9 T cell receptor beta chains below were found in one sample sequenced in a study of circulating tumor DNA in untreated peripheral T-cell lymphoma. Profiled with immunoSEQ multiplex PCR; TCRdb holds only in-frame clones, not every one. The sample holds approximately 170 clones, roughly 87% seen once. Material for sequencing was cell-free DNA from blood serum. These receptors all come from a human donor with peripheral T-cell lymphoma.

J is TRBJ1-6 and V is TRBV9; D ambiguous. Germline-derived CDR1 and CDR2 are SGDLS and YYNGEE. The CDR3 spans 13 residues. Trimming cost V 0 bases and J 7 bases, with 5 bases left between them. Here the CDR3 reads CASSVEDNSPLHF. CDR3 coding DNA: TGTGCCAGCAGCGTAGAGGACAATTCACCCCTCCACTTT.

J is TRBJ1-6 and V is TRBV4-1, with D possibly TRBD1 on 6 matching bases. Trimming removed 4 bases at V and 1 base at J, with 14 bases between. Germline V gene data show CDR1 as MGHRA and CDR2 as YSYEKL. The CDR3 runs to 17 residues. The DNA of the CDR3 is TGCGCCAGCAGCCTGGGATTAGGGGGGTCCTATAATTCACCCCTCCACTTT. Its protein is CASSLGLGGSYNSPLHF.

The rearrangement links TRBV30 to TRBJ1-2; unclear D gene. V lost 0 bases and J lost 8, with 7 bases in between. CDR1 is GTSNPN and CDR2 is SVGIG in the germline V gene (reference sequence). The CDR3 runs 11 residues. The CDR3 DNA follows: TGTGCCTGGAGTGTACTCTTCGGCTACACCTTC. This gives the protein CAWSVLFGYTF.

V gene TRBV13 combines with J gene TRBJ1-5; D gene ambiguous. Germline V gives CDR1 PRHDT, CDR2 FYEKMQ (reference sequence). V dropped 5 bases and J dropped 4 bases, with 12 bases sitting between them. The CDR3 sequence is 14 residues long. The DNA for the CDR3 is TGTGCCAGCAGCCTCCGAGGAGCTAATCAGCCCCAGCATTTT. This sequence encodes CASSLRGANQPQHF.

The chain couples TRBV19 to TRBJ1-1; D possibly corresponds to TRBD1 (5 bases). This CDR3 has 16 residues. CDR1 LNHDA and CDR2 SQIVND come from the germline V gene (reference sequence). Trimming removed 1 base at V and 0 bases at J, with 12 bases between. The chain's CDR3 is CASSIAQSTVNTEAFF. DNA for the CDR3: TGTGCCAGTAGTATAGCCCAATCGACAGTGAACACTGAAGCTTTCTTT.

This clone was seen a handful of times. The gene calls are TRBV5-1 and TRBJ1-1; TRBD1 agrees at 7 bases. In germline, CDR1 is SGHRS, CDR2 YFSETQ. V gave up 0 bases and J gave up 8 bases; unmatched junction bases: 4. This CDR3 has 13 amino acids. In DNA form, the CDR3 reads TGCGCCAGCAGCTTGGGGGGACAGTTCGAAGCTTTCTTT. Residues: CASSLGGQFEAFF.

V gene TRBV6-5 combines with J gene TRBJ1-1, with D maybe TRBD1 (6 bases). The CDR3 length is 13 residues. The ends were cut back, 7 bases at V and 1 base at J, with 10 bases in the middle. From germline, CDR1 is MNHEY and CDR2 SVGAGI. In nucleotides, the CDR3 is TGTGCCAGCACTTTGGGACAGAACACTGAAGCTTTCTTT. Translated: CASTLGQNTEAFF.

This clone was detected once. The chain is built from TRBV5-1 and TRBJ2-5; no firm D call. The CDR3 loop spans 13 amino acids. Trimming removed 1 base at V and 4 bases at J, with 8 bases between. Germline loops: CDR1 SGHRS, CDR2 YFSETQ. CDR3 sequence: CASSLRLGETQYF. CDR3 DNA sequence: TGCGCCAGCAGCTTGAGGCTAGGAGAGACCCAGTACTTC.

CDR3 nucleotide sequence: TGTGCCAGCAGCTTGGACCATGGCTACACCTTC. Amino acid sequence: CASSLDHGYTF. V is TRBV7-9 and J is TRBJ1-2; D call uncertain. CDR3 size: 11 residues. V was shortened by 3 bases and J by 6 bases, with 5 bases between the two germline ends. Per the germline V gene, CDR1 is SEHNR and CDR2 is FQNEAQ (reference sequence). Full variable domain (outside the CDR3, taken from reference TRBV7-9 and TRBJ1-2): DTGVSQNPRHKITKRGQNVTFRCDPISEHNRLYWYRQTLGQGPEFLTYFQNEAQLEKSRLLSDRFSAERPKGSFSTLEIQRTEQGDSAMYLCASSLDHGYTFGSGTRLTVV.